This T cell receptor (beta chain) came from a study of radiation and T cells in renal cell carcinoma. TCRdb keeps only in-frame clones here, not all; method: immunoSEQ multiplex PCR. Of 100,000 to 150,000 clones listed, around 81% are singletons. CDR1 LNHDA and CDR2 SQIVND come from the germline V gene (reference sequence). V was shortened by 3 bases and J by 0 bases, with 18 bases between the two germline ends. This CDR3 has 17 amino acids. Sample time point: blood 2 weeks post-SBRT. Indicated treatment: 15 Gy SBRT to primary tumor, nephrectomy 4 weeks later. J is TRBJ2-7 and V is TRBV19; D not certain. This specimen consisted of blood, obtained from a patient whose treatment included radiotherapy and nephrectomy. The clonotype comes from a man aged 45-60 years with renal cell carcinoma. The DNA for the CDR3 is TGTGCCAGTAGTATTTCGCTGGTCAGCTATCGCTCCTACGAGCAGTACTTC. It translates to CASSISLVSYRSYEQYF.